A selection of T cell receptor beta chains follows, all from one sample in a study of technical replicates of blood from several donors. Profiling relied on immunoSEQ multiplex PCR, and the TCRdb table lists in-frame clones only, not all of them. The sample lists about 62,000 clones; about 90% were seen once. Sequenced input: PBMCs. The receptors stem from a human donor in good health. Some clones in this sample may be carry-over from other donors' samples. Each CDR3 is given with its conserved first and last residue. The order of the fields is V gene, J gene, clone size, CDR3 length, D gene, CDR3 protein, CDR3 DNA. D genes are given only for firm matches. A row's size may be missing; if present it is once, few, many or a size class.

>TRBV5-1|TRBJ2-7|-|14|TRBD1
CASSFDRGYYEQYF
TGCGCCAGCAGTTTTGACAGGGGGTACTACGAGCAGTACTTC
>TRBV5-1|TRBJ2-7|-|14|TRBD1
CASSARDRGSEQYF
TGCGCCAGCAGCGCTCGGGACAGGGGAAGCGAGCAGTACTTC
>TRBV2|TRBJ2-5|few|14|-
CASRPEQGKETQYF
TGTGCCAGCAGGCCGGAACAGGGAAAGGAGACCCAGTACTTC
>TRBV7-3|TRBJ1-2|-|13|-
CASSLQDGYGYTF
TGTGCCAGCAGCTTACAGGATGGCTATGGCTACACCTTC
>TRBV10-3|TRBJ1-2|-|17|-
CAIRDPTGRAMGRQNTF
TGTGCCATCAGGGATCCGACCGGGAGAGCCATGGGCCGGCAGAACACCTTC
>TRBV5-1|TRBJ1-6|-|15|-
CASSEESSYNSPLHF
TGCGCCAGCAGCGAGGAGAGCTCCTATAATTCACCCCTCCACTTT
>TRBV19|TRBJ1-1|-|14|-
CASSIAGLNTEAFF
TGTGCCAGTAGTATCGCAGGTTTGAACACTGAAGCTTTCTTT
>TRBV6-1|TRBJ2-7|-|12|TRBD1
CASSFTGTGGYF
TGTGCCAGCAGCTTCACCGGGACAGGGGGCTACTTC
>TRBV4-3|TRBJ2-6|-|19|TRBD2
CASSQDMLAGWAGANVLTF
TGCGCCAGCAGCCAAGATATGCTAGCGGGATGGGCTGGGGCCAACGTCCTGACTTTC
>TRBV4-3|TRBJ2-4|-|17|TRBD2
CASSQDTGTSGKNIQYF
TGCGCCAGCAGCCAAGACACCGGGACTAGCGGAAAAAACATTCAGTACTTC
>TRBV10-3|TRBJ2-7|-|14|TRBD2
CAISGTSAPWEQYF
TGTGCCATCAGCGGGACTAGCGCCCCTTGGGAGCAGTACTTC
>TRBV6-6|TRBJ1-4|-|15|-
CASSYVAGSNEKLFF
TGTGCCAGCAGTTATGTGGCAGGGTCTAATGAAAAACTGTTTTTT